The following is a T cell receptor beta chain sequence with its context. Trimming shortened V by 2 bases and J by 8 bases, and 21 bases separated the two germline ends. The CDR3 is 16 amino acids. In germline, CDR1 is PRHDT, CDR2 FYEKMQ (reference sequence). In the authors' methods: Amplification from reference gene primers served as the basis for estimated nucleated cell counts. Produced via immunoSEQ multiplex PCR; TCRdb's table is partial and in-frame only. From that table come the V and J calls and clone size; the DNA was used to work out D and trimming. The sample lists 250,000 to 300,000 clones, about 85% occurring once. The sample originates from a study of blood T cell repertoires in COVID-19. Study-wide background: Nucleic acid was either cDNA or gDNA, and it came from T cells, B-cell-depleted T cells, or PBMCs.

The chain recombines TRBV13 with TRBJ1-2; TRBD1 is a possible D gene (6 bases). The source is a man between 18 and 29 years old with active or convalescent COVID-19. Sequencing was carried out using peripheral blood. The CDR3 is CASSLLSQGLLLGYTF. In nucleotides, the CDR3 is TGTGCCAGCAGCTTATTATCCCAGGGGCTTTTATTAGGCTACACCTTC.